The 21 T cell receptor beta chains presented below share a single source sample, sequenced in a study of T cell changes during pregnancy in multiple sclerosis. Data came from immunoSEQ multiplex PCR; TCRdb stores just in-frame clones and leaves some out. The data show tens of thousands of clones, with 88% seen just once and 5.5% to 6% held by the top ten. The starting material was CD8+ T cells from peripheral blood mononuclear cells, obtained after pregnancy. Receptors were obtained from a female donor in good health, enrolled as a control in a pregnancy study.

CDR3 sequence: CAWRGLPYGNEQFF. The CDR3, as DNA: TGTGCCTGGAGGGGACTACCATATGGAAATGAGCAGTTCTTC. The genes are TRBV30 and TRBJ2-1; 7 bases map to TRBD2. CDR3 length: 14 amino acids. Per germline, CDR1 GTSNPN and CDR2 SVGIG (reference sequence). Trimming cost V 3 bases and J 7 bases; bases outside gene matches: 9.

The J gene is TRBJ2-1, the V gene TRBV4-2; D not resolved. The CDR3 has 14 residues. The germline gives CDR1 LGHNA, CDR2 YNFKEQ. Trimming left V 0 bases short and J 9 bases short, with 12 bases between. The CDR3 sequence: CASSQDLVSVEQFF. The CDR3 DNA reads as TGTGCCAGCAGCCAAGATCTCGTTTCTGTTGAGCAGTTCTTC.

The J gene is TRBJ2-7, the V gene TRBV28; TRBD1 matches 8 bases. This CDR3 comprises 14 residues. Germline V lookup: CDR1 MDHEN, CDR2 SYDVKM. The J segment lost 7 bases and the V segment lost 6 bases, leaving 11 bases of the junction unmatched. CDR3 loop: CASRGMARGLEQYF. The CDR3 DNA reads as TGTGCCAGCAGGGGGATGGCCAGGGGGCTGGAGCAGTACTTC.

V and J are TRBV5-8 and TRBJ2-5; 15 bases are shared with TRBD2. CDR3 length: 15 residues. Germline CDR1 reads SGHTS; CDR2 reads YDEGEE. J was trimmed by 4 bases and V by 4 bases; bases with no gene match: 2. CDR3 residues: CASSGGLAGGETQYF. Here the CDR3 DNA reads TGTGCCAGCAGCGGGGGACTAGCGGGGGGAGAGACCCAGTACTTC.

This clone has only a few counts. This chain links TRBV27 with TRBJ1-2; weak D call: TRBD1 (6 bases). Germline V gene sequence: CDR1 MNHEY, CDR2 SMNVEV (reference sequence). The CDR3 is 17 residues long. The germline V and J ends were trimmed by 5 bases and 0 bases, with 19 bases remaining between them. The CDR3 DNA sequence: TGTGCCAGCAGTCCGGGGGGGGGCGCCGGAGCTAACTATGGCTACACCTTC. Translated: CASSPGGGAGANYGYTF.

J is TRBJ2-2 and V is TRBV5-1; 7 bases are shared with TRBD1. From germline, CDR1 is SGHRS and CDR2 YFSETQ. The CDR3 sequence is 18 residues long. With V trimmed by 4 bases and J by 1 base, 13 bases remained unmatched. The CDR3 protein is CASSNDLTGTENTGELFF. CDR3 in DNA: TGCGCCAGCAGCAACGACCTTACCGGGACAGAGAACACCGGGGAGCTGTTTTTT.

V gene TRBV4-3 combines with J gene TRBJ2-7; a weak D match, TRBD1 (5 bases). The CDR3 contains 16 residues. Trimming shortened V by 0 bases and J by 5 bases, and 17 bases separated the two germline ends. Germline CDR1 LGHNA, CDR2 YSLEER. DNA for the CDR3: TGCGCCAGCAGCCAAGAAATAGGACGTGGGGCCGACGAGCAGTACTTC. Translation gives CASSQEIGRGADEQYF.

V is TRBV7-9 and J is TRBJ2-7; possible D gene TRBD2, 6 bases. The CDR3 contains 14 residues. Deletions cut 2 bases from V and 2 bases from J, with 10 bases between. CDR1 is SEHNR, CDR2 FQNEAQ, per germline (reference sequence). This CDR3 is CASSLRAGTYEQYF. The CDR3 DNA is TGTGCCAGCAGCTTACGGGCGGGAACCTACGAGCAGTACTTC.

The rearrangement links TRBV16 to TRBJ2-7, with TRBD1 matching over 9 bases. Germline V lookup: CDR1 KGHSY, CDR2 FQNENV. The ends lost 3 bases at V and 2 bases at J; junction bases unmatched: 5. The length of the CDR3 is 15 residues. CDR3 amino acids: CASSHVDRGPYEQYF. CDR3 nucleotide sequence: TGTGCCAGCAGCCATGTGGACAGGGGCCCCTACGAGCAGTACTTC.

The chain is built from TRBV5-1 and TRBJ2-1; 10 bases line up with TRBD2. V shed 0 bases, J shed 9 bases, and the junction held 6 bases outside the gene matches. Per germline, CDR1 SGHRS and CDR2 YFSETQ. This CDR3 is 15 amino acids long. CDR3 sequence: CASSLGAGGRGEQFF. The CDR3 nucleotides read TGCGCCAGCAGCTTGGGAGCGGGGGGGCGGGGTGAGCAGTTCTTC.

The rearrangement uses TRBV9 and TRBJ2-6; perhaps TRBD1 as D (6 bases). The V end lost 0 bases, the J end lost 7 bases, and 17 bases lay between the germline ends. CDR1 is SGDLS, CDR2 YYNGEE, per germline. The CDR3 consists of 17 residues. CDR3 sequence (DNA): TGTGCCAGCAGCGTAGGTCGAGGGACACCCGGTGCCAACGTCCTGACTTTC. This codes for CASSVGRGTPGANVLTF.

V gene TRBV19 combines with J gene TRBJ2-1; D is perhaps TRBD1 (6 bases). There are 14 residues in the CDR3. Germline V gives CDR1 LNHDA, CDR2 SQIVND (reference sequence). Trimming left V 3 bases short and J 5 bases short, with 11 bases between. The CDR3 bases are TGTGCCAGTAGTATCCAGGGGACCCACAATGAGCAGTTCTTC. Its protein product is CASSIQGTHNEQFF.

This chain connects TRBV4-3 to TRBJ2-3; TRBD2 agrees at 9 bases. The CDR3 is made up of 16 amino acids. V shed 0 bases and J 8 bases; nucleotides not matched to a gene: 9. Germline-derived CDR1 and CDR2 are LGHNA and YSLEER. CDR3 bases: TGCGCCAGCAGCCAAGAGCGTGCCCTTAGCGGGGGTACGCAGTATTTT. Translated: CASSQERALSGGTQYF.

The V and J genes are TRBV7-2 and TRBJ1-5; D is possibly TRBD1 (6 bases). This CDR3 comprises 15 residues. Germline assignment: CDR1 SGHTA and CDR2 FQGNSA. Trimming took 5 bases from V and 5 from J, leaving 16 bases between them. Here the CDR3 DNA reads TGTGCCAGCAGCCTTCAAGGGGGAGGGGATCAGCCCCAGCATTTT. It is translated as CASSLQGGGDQPQHF.

The genes are TRBV9 and TRBJ2-3, with 8 bases that match TRBD2. J gave up 2 bases and V 0 bases, and 5 bases lay outside the gene matches. The CDR3 length is 16 residues. Germline CDR1 reads SGDLS; CDR2 reads YYNGEE. Here the CDR3 DNA reads TGTGCCAGCAGCGTAGAGGCGGGGGGTTACACAGATACGCAGTATTTT. It codes for CASSVEAGGYTDTQYF.

V usage is TRBV19 and J usage is TRBJ2-5, with 9 bases aligning to TRBD2. This CDR3 is 16 amino acids long. The V gene end was trimmed by 1 base and the J gene end by 1 base; junction bases not matched to a gene: 4. CDR1 LNHDA and CDR2 SQIVND come from the germline V gene (reference sequence). CDR3 DNA: TGTGCCAGTAGTATAGGGGCGGGGGGGCCCCAAGAGACCCAGTACTTC. This translates into CASSIGAGGPQETQYF.

The chain combines TRBV12-5 with TRBJ2-2; 7 bases fit TRBD1. The CDR3 consists of 17 residues. From germline, CDR1 is LGHNT and CDR2 FRNRAP. V was pared by 2 bases and J by 0 bases, with 6 bases of the junction left unmatched. CDR3 loop: CASGLIVGQSNTGELFF. The CDR3, as DNA: TGTGCTAGTGGTTTGATTGTGGGACAGTCGAACACCGGGGAGCTGTTTTTT. Complete variable domain (other parts from reference TRBV12-5 and TRBJ2-2): DARVTQTPRHKVTEMGQEVTMRCQPILGHNTVFWYRQTMMQGLELLAYFRNRAPLDDSGMPKDRFSAEMPDATLATLKIQPSEPRDSAVYFCASGLIVGQSNTGELFFGEGSRLTVL.

The V call is TRBV7-9, the J call TRBJ1-4, with 8 bases that match TRBD1. The CDR3 sequence is 15 residues long. In germline, CDR1 is SEHNR, CDR2 FQNEAQ (reference sequence). Losses at the gene ends were 2 bases for V and 7 bases for J; bases not matched to a gene: 6. The CDR3 loop reads CASSLQGAGGEKLFF. The CDR3 DNA is TGTGCCAGCAGCTTACAGGGGGCCGGGGGTGAAAAACTGTTTTTT.

This chain connects TRBV27 to TRBJ1-2; 10 nucleotides line up with TRBD1. V lost 10 bases to trimming and J lost 8 bases; unmatched junction nucleotides: 4. Per the germline V gene, CDR1 is MNHEY and CDR2 is SMNVEV (reference sequence). CDR3 length: 11 residues. The CDR3 reads CAIRQGAGYTF. Here the CDR3 DNA reads TGTGCCATCCGACAGGGGGCGGGCTACACCTTC.

The V call is TRBV7-9, the J call TRBJ2-2, with 7 bases lining up with TRBD1. V dropped 4 bases and J dropped 3; count of bases not matched to a gene: 5. CDR1 SEHNR and CDR2 FQNEAQ come from the germline V gene (reference sequence). The CDR3 spans 15 residues. As DNA, the CDR3 is TGTGCCAGCAGCTCCCGGGACAGAGACACCGGGGAGCTGTTTTTT. Its protein product is CASSSRDRDTGELFF. Using reference TRBV7-9 and TRBJ2-2 for the parts outside the CDR3, the full variable domain is DTGVSQNPRHKITKRGQNVTFRCDPISEHNRLYWYRQTLGQGPEFLTYFQNEAQLEKSRLLSDRFSAERPKGSFSTLEIQRTEQGDSAMYLCASSSRDRDTGELFFGEGSRLTVL.

V is TRBV6-1 and J is TRBJ1-4; no firm D call. V lost 5 bases and J lost 2, with 12 bases in between. The CDR3 length is 15 residues. CDR1 is MNHNS, CDR2 SASEGT, per germline. CDR3 DNA sequence: TGTGCCAGCAGTCGAAACCTAGTCACTAATGAAAAACTGTTTTTT. Amino acids: CASSRNLVTNEKLFF.